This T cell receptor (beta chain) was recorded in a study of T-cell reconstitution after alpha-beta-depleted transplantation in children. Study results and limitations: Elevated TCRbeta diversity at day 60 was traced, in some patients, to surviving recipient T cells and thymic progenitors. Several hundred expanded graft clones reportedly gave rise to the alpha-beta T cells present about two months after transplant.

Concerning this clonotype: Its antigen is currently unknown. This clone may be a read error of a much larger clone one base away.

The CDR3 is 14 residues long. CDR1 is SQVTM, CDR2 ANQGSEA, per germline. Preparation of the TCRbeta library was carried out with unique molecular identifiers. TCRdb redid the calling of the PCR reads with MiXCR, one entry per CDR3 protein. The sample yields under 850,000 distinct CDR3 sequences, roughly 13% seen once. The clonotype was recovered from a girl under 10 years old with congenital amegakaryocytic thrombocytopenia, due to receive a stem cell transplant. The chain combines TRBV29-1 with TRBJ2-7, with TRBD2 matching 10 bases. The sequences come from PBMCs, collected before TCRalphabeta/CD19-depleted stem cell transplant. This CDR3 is CTVEGTSDSYEQYF. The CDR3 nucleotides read TGCACCGTGGAAGGGACTAGCGACTCCTACGAGCAGTACTTC.